A single sample is the source of the 27 T cell receptor beta chains below, sequenced in a study of T cells in Graves' hyperthyroidism and ophthalmopathy. TCR beta CDR3 sequences were amplified from RNA transcripts. First-round RT-PCR of the TCR CDR3 relied on the HTBI primer set. TCRdb re-analysed the multiplex PCR reads in MiXCR, keeping a single row per CDR3 protein. The sample lists some 360,000 distinct CDR3 sequences, approximately 14% occurring once. The material sequenced was blood. These receptors were collected from a woman aged 55-75 years with Graves' hyperthyroidism.

This chain joins TRBV12-3 or TRBV12-4 and TRBJ1-1; the match to TRBD1 covers 11 bases. This CDR3 has 14 amino acids. V gave up 6 bases and J gave up 1 base; unmatched junction bases: 1. In DNA form, the CDR3 reads TGTGCCAGCAGCGGGACAGGGGGGAACACTGAAGCTTTCTTT. It specifies CASSGTGGNTEAFF.

The table lists this clonotype with many counts. The V call is TRBV11-3, the J call TRBJ2-5; weak D call: TRBD2 (6 bases). V was trimmed by 4 bases and J by 2 bases, leaving 11 bases between them. The CDR3 is 14 residues long. Germline V gives CDR1 SGHNT, CDR2 YENEEA. In DNA, the CDR3 is TGTGCCAGCAGCTCCCGGGACTTTCAAGAGACCCAGTACTTC. Translated: CASSSRDFQETQYF. Looking up the rest from reference TRBV11-3 and TRBJ2-5 gives the full variable domain: EAGVVQSPRYKIIEKKQPVAFWCNPISGHNTLYWYLQNLGQGPELLIRYENEEAVDDSQLPKDRFSAERLKGVDSTLKIQPAELGDSAVYLCASSSRDFQETQYFGPGTRLLVL.

This clonotype was detected ten times or more. V and J are TRBV27 and TRBJ2-7; TRBD2 matches at 13 bases. Germline V CDR1 and CDR2: MNHEY, SMNVEV (reference sequence). The V and J ends lost 5 bases and 7 bases, in that order; junction bases with no gene match: 14. CDR3 size: 17 residues. In DNA, the CDR3 is TGTGCCAGCAGTCTCACTCCTGGACTAGCGGGAGTTGGGGAGCAGTACTTC. Protein product: CASSLTPGLAGVGEQYF.

This clonotype came up many times. The V gene is TRBV30, the J gene TRBJ2-2, with TRBD2 as a possible D gene (5 bases). The germline V gene encodes CDR1 GTSNPN and CDR2 SVGIG (reference sequence). V dropped 0 bases and J dropped 5 bases, with 16 bases sitting between them. The CDR3 is made up of 16 amino acids. CDR3 residues: CAWSVRTRRKTGELFF. The CDR3 DNA sequence: TGTGCCTGGAGTGTCAGGACCCGGAGGAAGACCGGGGAGCTGTTTTTT. Full variable domain (missing parts from reference TRBV30 and TRBJ2-2): SQTIHQWPATLVQPVGSPLSLECTVEGTSNPNLYWYRQAAGRGLQLLFYSVGIGQISSEVPQNLSASRPQDRQFILSSKKLLLSDSGFYLCAWSVRTRRKTGELFFGEGSRLTVL.

This clonotype was counted ten times or more. The rearrangement links TRBV11-1 to TRBJ2-1, with unresolved D. CDR1 SGHAT and CDR2 FQDESV come from the germline V gene (reference sequence). This CDR3 spans 14 amino acids. Between the trimmed V and J ends, which lost 6 bases and 3 bases, there was a span of 12 bases. The CDR3 DNA sequence: TGTGCCAGCAGGGACCCAGGTGGCTACAATGAGCAGTTCTTC. Its translation: CASRDPGGYNEQFF.

This clonotype was picked up a small number of times. The chain combines TRBV18 with TRBJ2-4; 9 bases are a match to TRBD2. CDR1 KGHSH and CDR2 LQKENI come from the germline V gene. This CDR3 region has 15 residues. The V and J ends lost 8 bases and 3 bases, in that order; junction bases with no gene match: 8. The CDR3 DNA follows: TGTGCCAGCACCCCGACTAGCGGCTACAAAAACATTCAGTACTTC. Protein: CASTPTSGYKNIQYF. Full variable domain (outside the CDR3, taken from reference TRBV18 and TRBJ2-4): NAGVMQNPRHLVRRRGQEARLRCSPMKGHSHVYWYRQLPEEGLKFMVYLQKENIIDESGMPKERFSAEFPKEGPSILRIQQVVRGDSAAYFCASTPTSGYKNIQYFGAGTRLSVL.

This clonotype has more than one count but fewer than ten. V usage is TRBV14 and J usage is TRBJ1-2; D is unresolved. Germline lookup yields CDR1 SGHDN and CDR2 FVKESK. This CDR3 has 15 amino acids. V was shortened by 4 bases and J by 1 base, with 13 bases between the two germline ends. CDR3 amino acids: CASSPYRRDNYGYTF. CDR3 DNA sequence: TGTGCCAGCAGCCCCTACCGTCGGGATAACTATGGCTACACCTTC.

J is TRBJ2-2 and V is TRBV5-1; D uncertain. Trimming left V 0 bases short and J 2 bases short, with 11 bases between. The CDR3 covers 16 residues. Germline V gene data show CDR1 as SGHRS and CDR2 as YFSETQ. The CDR3 is CASSLASGSNTGELFF. The CDR3 DNA reads TGCGCCAGCAGCTTGGCTTCCGGGTCCAACACCGGGGAGCTGTTTTTT.

At least ten counts were recorded for this clonotype. The J gene is TRBJ2-7, the V gene TRBV28; 8 bases fit TRBD2. This CDR3 contains 15 residues. Germline CDR1 is MDHEN and CDR2 is SYDVKM. V lost 10 bases and J lost 0; bases outside the gene matches: 11. For the CDR3, the DNA is TGTGCCACCGGAGTTGCGGGAGGCCTCTCCTACGAGCAGTACTTC. Translated: CATGVAGGLSYEQYF.

The V gene is TRBV24-1, the J gene TRBJ1-2; no firm D call. The V end lost 4 bases, the J end lost 5 bases, and 13 bases lay between the germline ends. The CDR3 has 14 residues. Per germline, CDR1 KGHDR and CDR2 SFDVKD. The CDR3 loop reads CATSDSGLGYGYTF. In DNA, the CDR3 is TGTGCCACCAGTGACTCGGGGTTGGGGTATGGCTACACCTTC.

In this sample, this clonotype turned up a few times. V and J are TRBV29-1 and TRBJ2-5, with 12 bases matching TRBD2. The V segment lost 6 bases and the J segment 6 bases; nucleotides outside the gene matches: 5. The CDR3 sequence is 13 residues long. Germline CDR1 is SQVTM and CDR2 is ANQGSEA. CDR3 nucleotide sequence: TGCAGCGTGATGACTAGCGGGAGAAAGACCCAGTACTTC. It specifies CSVMTSGRKTQYF.

The rearrangement links TRBV6-6 to TRBJ2-7, with 9 bases identical to TRBD2. Trimming removed 0 bases from V and 3 bases from J; junction bases left unmatched: 3. Germline assignment: CDR1 MNHNY and CDR2 SVGAGI (reference sequence). This CDR3 contains 15 residues. This CDR3 is CASSYSLAGHYEQYF. In nucleotides, the CDR3 is TGTGCCAGCAGTTACTCCCTAGCGGGACACTACGAGCAGTACTTC.

The rearrangement uses TRBV15 and TRBJ1-1; 8 positions agree with TRBD1. CDR3 length: 13 amino acids. The ends lost 0 bases at V and 10 bases at J; junction bases unmatched: 4. The germline V gene has CDR1 LNHNV and CDR2 YYDKDF (reference sequence). The CDR3 is CATSRDPGTGAFF. CDR3 DNA sequence: TGTGCCACCAGCAGAGATCCCGGGACAGGAGCTTTCTTT.

This rearrangement joins TRBV6-1 to TRBJ1-1; a possible D gene is TRBD1 (5 bases). The CDR3 is 14 amino acids. From germline, CDR1 is MNHNS and CDR2 SASEGT. V shed 2 bases and J shed 7 bases, with 14 bases lying between them. Written as DNA, the CDR3 is TGTGCCAGCAGTGAATCGACAGACATAAGTGAAGCTTTCTTT. Protein: CASSESTDISEAFF.

There are a few counts of this clonotype. The chain is built from TRBV29-1 and TRBJ2-7, with D perhaps TRBD1 or TRBD2 (6 bases each). The CDR3 extends over 14 amino acids. Germline CDR1 reads SQVTM; CDR2 reads ANQGSEA. V shed 6 bases and J shed 5 bases, with 20 bases lying between them. The CDR3 DNA sequence: TGCAGCGTGACCTTCGATATGGGGGGCGACGAGCAGTACTTC. It codes for CSVTFDMGGDEQYF.

This clonotype was recorded at least ten times. The chain uses TRBV20-1 and TRBJ2-7, with 9 bases matching TRBD1. CDR1 is DFQATT, CDR2 SNEGSKA, per germline (reference sequence). V was pared by 0 bases and J by 3 bases, with 6 bases of the junction left unmatched. The CDR3 has 15 amino acids. This chain's CDR3 is CSARDMGQGNYEQYF. CDR3 nucleotide sequence: TGCAGTGCTAGAGATATGGGACAGGGAAACTACGAGCAGTACTTC.

This clonotype was seen ten or more times. V usage is TRBV12-3 or TRBV12-4 and J usage is TRBJ1-5, with no clear D. V was trimmed by 5 bases and J by 11 bases, leaving 16 bases between them. This CDR3 region has 13 residues. The CDR3 nucleotides are TGTGCCAGCAGTCCCCGGACGGCCCACGCCCAGCATTTT. Translated, it gives CASSPRTAHAQHF.

Only a few counts were recorded for this clonotype. The genes are TRBV7-9 and TRBJ2-5; D gene uncertain. V was cut by 3 bases and J by 4 bases, with 15 bases left in between. The CDR3 spans 15 residues. Germline loops: CDR1 SEHNR, CDR2 FQNEAQ (reference sequence). CDR3 region: CASSFNSAPGETQYF. The CDR3 nucleotides are TGTGCCAGCAGCTTTAACTCGGCCCCGGGAGAGACCCAGTACTTC.

The sample holds many counts of this clonotype. The chain employs TRBV20-1 and TRBJ2-7; the match to TRBD2 covers 9 bases. The CDR3 runs to 13 residues. The V and J ends lost 3 bases and 5 bases, in that order; junction bases with no gene match: 5. Per the germline V gene, CDR1 is DFQATT and CDR2 is SNEGSKA (reference sequence). The CDR3 region has the DNA TGCAGTGCTAGTAGTAGCGGGAGCAACGAGCAGTACTTC. This gives the protein CSASSSGSNEQYF.

V usage is TRBV11-2 and J usage is TRBJ2-3, with D possibly matching TRBD2 (6 bases). This CDR3 is 16 amino acids long. From germline, CDR1 is SGHAT and CDR2 FQNNGV. V dropped 8 bases and J dropped 6 bases, with 24 bases sitting between them. In DNA form, the CDR3 reads TGTGCCAGCGGCTCCCTAATCGGGACTGCCTGGGATACGCAGTATTTT. Residues: CASGSLIGTAWDTQYF.

The chain has TRBV7-8 and TRBJ1-1; 11 bases match TRBD1. The CDR3 spans 16 residues. Per the germline V gene, CDR1 is SGHVS and CDR2 is FQNEAQ. The junction had 4 bases not matched to a gene; V was cut back by 1 base and J by 3 bases. The CDR3 sequence is CASSLGTGGVYTEAFF. The CDR3 bases are TGTGCCAGCAGCTTAGGGACAGGGGGCGTATACACTGAAGCTTTCTTT. Variable domain in full (rest from reference TRBV7-8 and TRBJ1-1): GAGVSQSPRYKVAKRGQDVALRCDPISGHVSLFWYQQALGQGPEFLTYFQNEAQLDKSGLPSDRFFAERPEGSVSTLKIQRTQQEDSAVYLCASSLGTGGVYTEAFFGQGTRLTVV.

Worth noting for this clonotype: Sequence at one end of the junction differs from germline and may be a read error. This sequence joins TRBV28 and TRBJ2-3, with TRBD2 identical over 12 bases. Germline-derived CDR1 and CDR2 are MDHEN and SYDVKM. The CDR3 totals 18 residues. CDR3 region: CASSQGASGRAGIHTQYF. The CDR3 DNA reads as TGCGCCAGCAGCCAGGGGGCTAGCGGGAGGGCCGGGATTCATACGCAGTATTTT.

This clonotype was counted at least ten times. CDR3 sequence reads: CASPGTSGNTIYF. In DNA form, the CDR3 reads TGTGCCTCTCCCGGGACATCCGGAAACACCATATATTTT. This chain connects TRBV30 to TRBJ1-3; perhaps TRBD1 as D (6 bases). The CDR3 runs 13 residues. Germline CDR1 is GTSNPN and CDR2 is SVGIG (reference sequence). V dropped 7 bases and J dropped 4 bases, with 14 bases sitting between them.

This clonotype showed up just a few times. In nucleotides, the CDR3 is TGTGCCAGCAGCTTGGCTCAGGGCGGGGAGCAGTTCTTC. This codes for CASSLAQGGEQFF. The J gene is TRBJ2-1, the V gene TRBV5-4; D possibly matches TRBD1 or TRBD2 (5 bases each). The CDR3 has 13 amino acids. V gave up 0 bases and J gave up 10 bases, with 11 bases separating them. Per germline, CDR1 SGHNT and CDR2 YYREEE (reference sequence).

The rearrangement uses TRBV18 and TRBJ2-6; D unclear. Germline loops: CDR1 KGHSH, CDR2 LQKENI. The V end lost 3 bases, the J end lost 3 bases, and 9 bases lay between the germline ends. The CDR3 contains 15 residues. The CDR3, as DNA: TGTGCCAGCTCACCCGTGTCAGATGGGGCCAACGTCCTGACTTTC. It encodes CASSPVSDGANVLTF.

This clonotype was picked up a small number of times. V is TRBV29-1 and J is TRBJ2-5, with 7 bases aligning to TRBD2. Germline V gene lookup returns CDR1 SQVTM and CDR2 ANQGSEA. The CDR3 spans 16 residues. The junction had 15 bases not matched to a gene; V was cut back by 4 bases and J by 4 bases. Written as DNA, the CDR3 is TGCAGCGTTGTTGAATTTTTCGACGGGAGGAGAGAGACCCAGTACTTC. Protein: CSVVEFFDGRRETQYF.

This rearrangement joins TRBV27 to TRBJ1-5; unclear D gene. The CDR3 sequence is 14 residues long. Trimming removed 2 bases at V and 3 bases at J, with 8 bases between. Germline loops: CDR1 MNHEY, CDR2 SMNVEV (reference sequence). The CDR3 is CASSLLGVNQPQHF. The CDR3 nucleotides are TGTGCCAGCAGTTTACTGGGAGTCAATCAGCCCCAGCATTTT.